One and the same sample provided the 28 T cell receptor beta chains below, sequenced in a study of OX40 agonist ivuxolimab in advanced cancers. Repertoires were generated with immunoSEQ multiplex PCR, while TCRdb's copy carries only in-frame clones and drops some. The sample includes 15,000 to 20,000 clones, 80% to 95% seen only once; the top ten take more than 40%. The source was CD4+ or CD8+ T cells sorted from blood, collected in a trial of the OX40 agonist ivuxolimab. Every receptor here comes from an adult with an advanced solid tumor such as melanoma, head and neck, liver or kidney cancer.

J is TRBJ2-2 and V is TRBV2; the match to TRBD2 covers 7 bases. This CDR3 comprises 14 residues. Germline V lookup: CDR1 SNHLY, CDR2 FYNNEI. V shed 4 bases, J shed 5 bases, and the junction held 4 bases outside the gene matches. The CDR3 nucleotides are TGTGCCAGCAGTGGCGGGAGAGGTACCGGGGAGCTGTTTTTT. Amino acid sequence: CASSGGRGTGELFF. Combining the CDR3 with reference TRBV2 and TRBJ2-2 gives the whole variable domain EPEVTQTPSHQVTQMGQEVILRCVPISNHLYFYWYRQILGQKVEFLVSFYNNEISEKSEIFDDQFSVERPDGSNFTLKIRSTKLEDSAMYFCASSGGRGTGELFFGEGSRLTVL.

CDR3 nucleotides: TGTGCCAGCAGGGATGGACTAGCGTCTTACGAGCAGTACTTC. Residues: CASRDGLASYEQYF. This chain uses TRBV27 with TRBJ2-7; 9 bases agree with TRBD2. V gave up 6 bases and J gave up 4 bases; unmatched junction bases: 7. Germline V gene sequence: CDR1 MNHEY, CDR2 SMNVEV (reference sequence). The CDR3 has 14 residues.

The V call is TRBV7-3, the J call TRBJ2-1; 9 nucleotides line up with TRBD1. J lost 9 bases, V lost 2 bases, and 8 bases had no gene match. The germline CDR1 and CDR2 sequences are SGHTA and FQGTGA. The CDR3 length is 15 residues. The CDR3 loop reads CASSLGTGPTSEQFF. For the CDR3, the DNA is TGTGCCAGCAGCTTAGGGACAGGGCCTACAAGTGAGCAGTTCTTC.

CDR3 amino acids: CASTTRRAAGGLGEQFF. The DNA for the CDR3 is TGTGCCAGCACCACCCGTCGGGCAGCGGGAGGATTGGGTGAGCAGTTCTTC. The chain carries TRBV28 and TRBJ2-1; 9 bases fit TRBD2. Trimming removed 7 bases from V and 9 bases from J; junction bases left unmatched: 19. Germline CDR1 MDHEN, CDR2 SYDVKM. This CDR3 spans 17 amino acids. Variable domain in full (rest from reference TRBV28 and TRBJ2-1): DVKVTQSSRYLVKRTGEKVFLECVQDMDHENMFWYRQDPGLGLRLIYFSYDVKMKEKGDIPEGYSVSREKKERFSLILESASTNQTSMYLCASTTRRAAGGLGEQFFGPGTRLTVL.

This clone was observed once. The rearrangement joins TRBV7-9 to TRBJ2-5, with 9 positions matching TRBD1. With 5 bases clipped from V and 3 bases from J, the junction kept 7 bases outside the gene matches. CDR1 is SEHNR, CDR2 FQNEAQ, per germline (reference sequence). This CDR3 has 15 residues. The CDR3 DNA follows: TGTGCCAGCAGCAACAGACGGACAGGGGAAGAGACCCAGTACTTC. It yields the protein CASSNRRTGEETQYF.

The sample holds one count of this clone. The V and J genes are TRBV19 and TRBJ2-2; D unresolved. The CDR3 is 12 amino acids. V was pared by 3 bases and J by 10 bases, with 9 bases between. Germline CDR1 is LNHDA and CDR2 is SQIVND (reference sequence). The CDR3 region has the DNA TGTGCCAGTAGTATGTGGGCAGAGGAGCTGTTTTTT. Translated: CASSMWAEELFF.

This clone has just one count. For the CDR3, the DNA is TGTGCCAGCAGCTTAACGGCTAGCGGGTTCTACGAGCAGTACTTC. This sequence encodes CASSLTASGFYEQYF. The chain links TRBV7-3 to TRBJ2-7, with TRBD2 matching 8 bases. The CDR3 loop spans 15 amino acids. Trimming cost V 0 bases and J 3 bases; bases outside gene matches: 4. CDR1 is SGHTA, CDR2 FQGTGA, per germline. The full variable domain, its missing parts supplied by reference TRBV7-3 and TRBJ2-7, is GAGVSQTPSNKVTEKGKYVELRCDPISGHTALYWYRQSLGQGPEFLIYFQGTGAADDSGLPNDRFFAVRPEGSVSTLKIQRTERGDSAVYLCASSLTASGFYEQYFGPGTRLTVT.

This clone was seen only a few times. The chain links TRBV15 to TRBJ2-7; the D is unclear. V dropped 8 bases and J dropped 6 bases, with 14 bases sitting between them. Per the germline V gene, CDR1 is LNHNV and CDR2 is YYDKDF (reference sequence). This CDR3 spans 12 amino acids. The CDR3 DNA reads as TGTGCCACCCCAGGTAAAACGGGCGAGCAGTACTTC. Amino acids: CATPGKTGEQYF.

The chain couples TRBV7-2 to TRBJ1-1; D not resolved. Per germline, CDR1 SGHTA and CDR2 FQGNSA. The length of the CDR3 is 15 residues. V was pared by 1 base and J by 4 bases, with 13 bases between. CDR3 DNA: TGTGCCAGCAGCTTAGGGCCGTCAATTAGCACTGAAGCTTTCTTT. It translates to CASSLGPSISTEAFF.

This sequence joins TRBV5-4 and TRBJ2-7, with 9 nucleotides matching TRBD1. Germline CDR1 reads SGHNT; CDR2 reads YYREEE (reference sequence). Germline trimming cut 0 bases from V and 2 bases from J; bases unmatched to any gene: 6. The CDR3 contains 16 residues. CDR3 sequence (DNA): TGTGCCAGCAGCTTGGGACAGGGGGATCTTACCTACGAGCAGTACTTC. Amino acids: CASSLGQGDLTYEQYF.

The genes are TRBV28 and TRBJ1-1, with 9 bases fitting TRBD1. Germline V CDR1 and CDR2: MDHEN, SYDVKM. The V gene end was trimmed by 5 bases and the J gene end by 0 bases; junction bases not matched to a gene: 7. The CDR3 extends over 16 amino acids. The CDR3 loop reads CASSPPRDRVNTEAFF. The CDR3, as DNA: TGTGCCAGCAGTCCGCCTCGGGACAGGGTGAACACTGAAGCTTTCTTT.

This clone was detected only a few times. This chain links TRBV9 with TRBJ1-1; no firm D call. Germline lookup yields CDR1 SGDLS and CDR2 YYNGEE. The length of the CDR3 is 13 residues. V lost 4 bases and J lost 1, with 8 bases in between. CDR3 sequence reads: CASSPPRNTEAFF. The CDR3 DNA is TGTGCCAGCAGCCCACCACGGAACACTGAAGCTTTCTTT.

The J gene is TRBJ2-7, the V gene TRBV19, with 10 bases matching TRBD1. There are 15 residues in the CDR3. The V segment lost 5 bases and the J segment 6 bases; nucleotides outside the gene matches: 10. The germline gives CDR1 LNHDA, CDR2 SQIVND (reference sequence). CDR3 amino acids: CASSPSGTGASEQYF. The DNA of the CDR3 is TGTGCCAGTAGTCCTTCTGGGACAGGGGCCAGCGAGCAGTACTTC.

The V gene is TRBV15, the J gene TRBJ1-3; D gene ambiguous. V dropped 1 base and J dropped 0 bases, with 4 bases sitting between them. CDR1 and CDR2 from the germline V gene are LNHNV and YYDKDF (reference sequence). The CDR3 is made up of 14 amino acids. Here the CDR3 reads CATSRGVSGNTIYF. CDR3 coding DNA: TGTGCCACCAGCAGAGGGGTCTCTGGAAACACCATATATTTT.

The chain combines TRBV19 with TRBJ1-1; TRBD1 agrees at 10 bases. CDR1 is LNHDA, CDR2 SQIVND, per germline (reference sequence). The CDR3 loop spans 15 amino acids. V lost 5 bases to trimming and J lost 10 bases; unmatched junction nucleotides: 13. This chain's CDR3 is CASSPTGTGALGAFF. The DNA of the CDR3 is TGTGCCAGTAGTCCTACCGGGACAGGGGCCCTTGGAGCTTTCTTT.

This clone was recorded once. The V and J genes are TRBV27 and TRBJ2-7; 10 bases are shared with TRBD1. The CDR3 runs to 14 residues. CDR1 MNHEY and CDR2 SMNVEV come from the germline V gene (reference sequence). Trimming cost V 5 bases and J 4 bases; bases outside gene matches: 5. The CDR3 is CASSAAGQGYEQYF. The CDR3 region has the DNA TGTGCCAGCAGTGCCGCGGGACAGGGGTACGAGCAGTACTTC.

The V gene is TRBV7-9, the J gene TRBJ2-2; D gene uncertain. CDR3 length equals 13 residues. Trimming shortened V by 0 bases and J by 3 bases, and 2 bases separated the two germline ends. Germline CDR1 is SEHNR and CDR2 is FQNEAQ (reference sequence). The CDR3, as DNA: TGTGCCAGCAGCTTAGCCCACACCGGGGAGCTGTTTTTT. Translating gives CASSLAHTGELFF.

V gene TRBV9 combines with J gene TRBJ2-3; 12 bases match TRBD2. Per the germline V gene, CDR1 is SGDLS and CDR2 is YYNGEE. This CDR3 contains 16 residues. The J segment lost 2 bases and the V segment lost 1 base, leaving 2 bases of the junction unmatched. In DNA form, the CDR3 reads TGTGCCAGCAGCGTACTAGCGGGAGGGTCCACAGATACGCAGTATTTT. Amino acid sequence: CASSVLAGGSTDTQYF.

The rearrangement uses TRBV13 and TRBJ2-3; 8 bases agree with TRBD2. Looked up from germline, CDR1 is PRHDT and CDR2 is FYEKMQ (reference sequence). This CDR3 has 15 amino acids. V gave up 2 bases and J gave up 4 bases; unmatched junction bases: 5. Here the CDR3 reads CASSLLGGRPDTQYF. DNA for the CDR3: TGTGCCAGCAGCTTATTGGGCGGGAGGCCAGATACGCAGTATTTT.

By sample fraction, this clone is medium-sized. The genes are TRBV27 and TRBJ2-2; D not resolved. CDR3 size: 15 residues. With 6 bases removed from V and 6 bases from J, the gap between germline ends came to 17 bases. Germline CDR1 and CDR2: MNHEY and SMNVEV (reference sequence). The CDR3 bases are TGTGCCAGCAGCCCAGTACTTCCCATGTCCGGGGAGCTGTTTTTT. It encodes CASSPVLPMSGELFF.

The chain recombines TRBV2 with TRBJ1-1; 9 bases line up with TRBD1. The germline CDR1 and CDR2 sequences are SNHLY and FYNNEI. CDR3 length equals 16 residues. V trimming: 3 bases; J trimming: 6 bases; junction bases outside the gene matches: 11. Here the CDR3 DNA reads TGTGCCAGCAGTGAGCCGGGACAGGGAGTTTTAGCTGAAGCTTTCTTT. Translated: CASSEPGQGVLAEAFF.

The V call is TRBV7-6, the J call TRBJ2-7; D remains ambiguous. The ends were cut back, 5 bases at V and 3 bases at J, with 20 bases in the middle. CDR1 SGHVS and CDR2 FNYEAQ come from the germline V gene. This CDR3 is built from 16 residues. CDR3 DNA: TGTGCCAGCAGCCGCCTCGGTTCGGCAAAAGACTACGAGCAGTACTTC. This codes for CASSRLGSAKDYEQYF. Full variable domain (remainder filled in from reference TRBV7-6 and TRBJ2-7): GAGVSQSPRYKVTKRGQDVALRCDPISGHVSLYWYRQALGQGPEFLTYFNYEAQQDKSGLPNDRFSAERPEGSISTLTIQRTEQRDSAMYRCASSRLGSAKDYEQYFGPGTRLTVT.

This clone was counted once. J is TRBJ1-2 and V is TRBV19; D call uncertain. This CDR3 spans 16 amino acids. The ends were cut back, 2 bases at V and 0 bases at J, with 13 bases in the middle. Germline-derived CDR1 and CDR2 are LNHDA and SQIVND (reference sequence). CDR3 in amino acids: CASSITPSGANYGYTF. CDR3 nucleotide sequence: TGTGCCAGTAGTATAACCCCGAGCGGAGCTAACTATGGCTACACCTTC.

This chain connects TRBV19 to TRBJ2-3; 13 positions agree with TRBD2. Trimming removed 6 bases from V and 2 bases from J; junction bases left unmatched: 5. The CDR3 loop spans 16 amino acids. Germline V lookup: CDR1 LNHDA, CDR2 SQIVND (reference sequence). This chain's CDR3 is CASSLLAGGITDTQYF. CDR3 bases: TGTGCCAGTAGCCTACTAGCGGGAGGGATCACAGATACGCAGTATTTT.

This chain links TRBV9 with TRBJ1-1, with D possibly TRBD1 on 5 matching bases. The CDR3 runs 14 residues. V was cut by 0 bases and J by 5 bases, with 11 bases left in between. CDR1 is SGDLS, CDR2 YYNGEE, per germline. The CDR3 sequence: CASSVGGAGTEAFF. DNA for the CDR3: TGTGCCAGCAGCGTAGGAGGGGCTGGGACTGAAGCTTTCTTT.

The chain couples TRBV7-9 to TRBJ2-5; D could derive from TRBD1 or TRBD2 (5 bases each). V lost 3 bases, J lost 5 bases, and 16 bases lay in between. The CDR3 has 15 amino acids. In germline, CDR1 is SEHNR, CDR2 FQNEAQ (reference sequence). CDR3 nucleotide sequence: TGTGCCAGCAGCTTGGGGACCGACCCCCGGGAGACCCAGTACTTC. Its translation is CASSLGTDPRETQYF. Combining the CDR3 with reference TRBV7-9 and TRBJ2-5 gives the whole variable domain DTGVSQNPRHKITKRGQNVTFRCDPISEHNRLYWYRQTLGQGPEFLTYFQNEAQLEKSRLLSDRFSAERPKGSFSTLEIQRTEQGDSAMYLCASSLGTDPRETQYFGPGTRLLVL.

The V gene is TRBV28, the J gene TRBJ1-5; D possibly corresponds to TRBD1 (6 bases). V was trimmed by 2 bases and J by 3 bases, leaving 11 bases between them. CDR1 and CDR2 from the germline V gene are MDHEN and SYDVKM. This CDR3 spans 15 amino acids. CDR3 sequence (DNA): TGTGCCAGCAGTTTACCGGACAGCCACAATCAGCCCCAGCATTTT. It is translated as CASSLPDSHNQPQHF.

Written as DNA, the CDR3 is TGTGCCAGCAGAGTACTAGCAGGCACCGGGGAGCTGTTTTTT. Protein product: CASRVLAGTGELFF. The V gene is TRBV6-4, the J gene TRBJ2-2; D perhaps matches TRBD2 (6 bases). Germline-derived CDR1 and CDR2 are MRHNA and SNTAGT. Trimming shortened V by 6 bases and J by 4 bases, and 12 bases separated the two germline ends. The length of the CDR3 is 14 residues.